These T cell receptor beta chains were read from a single sample in a study of blood T cells in healthy people across ages. TCRdb processed the 5' RACE reads anew with MiXCR; each CDR3 protein has one entry. Here the sample spans hundreds of thousands of distinct CDR3 sequences, 58% being singletons. Sequencing was done on a sample of blood. These receptors were taken from a man in his 60s in good health. CDR3s include the opening cysteine and the closing phenylalanine or tryptophan. The D gene is left open where the match is weak. Where a row states a size, it is once, few, many or the class of an expanded clone; other rows omit it.

-,many,TRBV18,TRBJ2-1,TGTGCCAGCAGCCCGGGAGACAATGAGCAGTTCTTC,CASSPGDNEQFF
TRBD1,-,TRBV12-3/TRBV12-4,TRBJ1-5,TGTGCCAGCAGTGGGACAGGTAAAAGTCAACCCCAGCATTTT,CASSGTGKSQPQHF
-,-,TRBV5-1,TRBJ1-6,TGCGCCAGCAGCTTGGCCTCGGATTCCAACTCCAATTCACCCCTCCACTTT,CASSLASDSNSNSPLHF
-,-,TRBV5-8,TRBJ2-5,TGTGCCAGCGTCCGGGGGTTGGAGACCCAGTACTTC,CASVRGLETQYF
-,-,TRBV5-1,TRBJ2-5,TGCGCCAGCAGACAAACACCGGTCCAAGAGACCCAGTACTTC,CASRQTPVQETQYF
-,-,TRBV10-3,TRBJ1-4,TGTGCCATCAGCCACTCCGACAGGTTTCCTAATGAAAAACTGTTTTTT,CAISHSDRFPNEKLFF
TRBD2,few,TRBV5-1,TRBJ2-3,TGCGCCAGCAGCTTGGTGGCTAGCGGGGAGGCAGATACGCAGTATTTT,CASSLVASGEADTQYF
-,-,TRBV15,TRBJ1-2,TGTGCCACCAGCAGAGACGGGGTCCCGCGGGGCTACACCTTC,CATSRDGVPRGYTF
-,-,TRBV10-1,TRBJ1-2,TGCGCCAGCAGTGAGAGGTTCGGGGATGGCTACACCTTC,CASSERFGDGYTF
TRBD1,-,TRBV5-1,TRBJ2-5,TGCGCCAGCAGCCCCGGACAGGAGTCGGGGACCCAGTACTTC,CASSPGQESGTQYF
-,-,TRBV2,TRBJ1-1,TGTGCCAGCAGTAACGGACGGGGAAACACTGAAGCTTTCTTT,CASSNGRGNTEAFF
TRBD2,-,TRBV3-1,TRBJ2-3,TGTGCCAGCAGCATAGCGGGGGCCCGCACAGATACGCAGTATTTT,CASSIAGARTDTQYF
-,-,TRBV11-3,TRBJ2-1,TGTGCCAGCAGCTTAGACCCGACCTACAATGAGCAGTTCTTC,CASSLDPTYNEQFF
-,few,TRBV20-1,TRBJ2-5,TGCAGTGCTAGTGGCAGCTGGAAAGTCGGGACCCAGTACTTC,CSASGSWKVGTQYF
TRBD2,-,TRBV5-1,TRBJ2-1,TGCGCCAGCAGCCGAGTTGGACTAGCGGGAGGACCGTCCTACAATGAGCAGTTCTTC,CASSRVGLAGGPSYNEQFF
-,few,TRBV6-5,TRBJ2-5,TGTGCCAGCAGTTACTACCCCGGGGAGGGGGCTTACAATGAGCAGTACTTC,CASSYYPGEGAYNEQYF
-,-,TRBV28,TRBJ1-2,TGTGCCAGCAGTTTCGTTAGTGGGGGGGCCGGTGGCTACACCTTC,CASSFVSGGAGGYTF
-,-,TRBV3-1,TRBJ2-2,TGTGCCAGCAGCCAAGATCGGGGGGCCCGAGGGGAGCTGTTTTTT,CASSQDRGARGELFF
TRBD1,-,TRBV4-2,TRBJ2-4,TGTGCCAGCAGCCAAGGGGCCTTTTCCGGGACAGGGATGGCCAAAAACATTCAGTACTTC,CASSQGAFSGTGMAKNIQYF
TRBD1,-,TRBV5-1,TRBJ2-1,TGCGCCAGCAGCCCAGGGACAGGGGGGGACAATGAGCAGTTCTTC,CASSPGTGGDNEQFF
TRBD1,-,TRBV12-3/TRBV12-4,TRBJ2-4,TGTGCCAGCACCCTAGGGACAGGTTCCATTCAGTACTTC,CASTLGTGSIQYF
TRBD1,-,TRBV7-9,TRBJ2-5,TGTGCCAGCAACGGGGGACAGGGGATAGGAGAGACCCAGTACTTC,CASNGGQGIGETQYF
-,-,TRBV28,TRBJ2-4,TGTGCCAGCAGTTTCGGTCGGGCCAAAAACATTCAGTACTTC,CASSFGRAKNIQYF
TRBD1,-,TRBV6-2/TRBV6-3,TRBJ1-2,TGTGCCAGCAGGGGACAGGACTACTATGGCTACACCTTC,CASRGQDYYGYTF
TRBD2,-,TRBV6-6,TRBJ2-1,TGTGCCAGCAGTTTTAGCGGGGGGTGGTTCTTC,CASSFSGGWFF
-,-,TRBV2,TRBJ1-2,TGTGCCAGCAGTGAAATCCGGGGGCGGCACTACACCTTC,CASSEIRGRHYTF
TRBD1,-,TRBV6-1,TRBJ2-3,TGTGCCAGCCGCCGTTCAGGGCGGACAGGGGTGACAGATACGCAGTATTTT,CASRRSGRTGVTDTQYF
-,-,TRBV15,TRBJ2-7,TGTGCCACCAGCAGGAGACTGAACTCCTACGAGCAGTACTTC,CATSRRLNSYEQYF
TRBD1,few,TRBV15,TRBJ2-5,TGTGCCACCAGCAGGGGTACGGACAGGGGTCAAGAGACCCAGTACTTC,CATSRGTDRGQETQYF
-,-,TRBV24-1,TRBJ1-2,TGTGCCACCAGTGACGATTTTAACTATGGCTACACCTTC,CATSDDFNYGYTF
TRBD2,many,TRBV9,TRBJ2-1,TGTGCCAGCAGCCCCCGGACTAGCGGGGGGGGCAATGAGCAGTTCTTC,CASSPRTSGGGNEQFF
-,few,TRBV20-1,TRBJ2-3,TGCAGTGCTCGTCGGGGGGCGGACGGGACGCAGTATTTT,CSARRGADGTQYF
TRBD1,-,TRBV20-1,TRBJ1-2,TGCAGTGCTAGAGGACAGGGCCCAGAGGGCTACACCTTC,CSARGQGPEGYTF
-,-,TRBV5-1,TRBJ1-1,TGCGCCAGCAGCTTGGCCCAGAAGAACACTGAAGCTTTCTTT,CASSLAQKNTEAFF
-,few,TRBV6-5,TRBJ2-6,TGTGCCAGCAGTTACACCCAGAGCTCTGGGGCCAACGTCCTGACTTTC,CASSYTQSSGANVLTF
TRBD2,few,TRBV4-2,TRBJ2-7,TGTGCCAGCAGCCAAGTAGTCACTAGCGGGGGGAACTACTACGAGCAGTACTTC,CASSQVVTSGGNYYEQYF
-,-,TRBV20-1,TRBJ2-2,TGCAGTGCAGAAAGGGGTTCCTTCCTTTCCGGGGAGCTGTTTTTT,CSAERGSFLSGELFF
-,-,TRBV12-3/TRBV12-4,TRBJ2-6,TGTGCCAGCACGTCCAGGCGCTCTGGGGCCAACGTCCTGACTTTC,CASTSRRSGANVLTF
TRBD2,-,TRBV7-9,TRBJ2-5,TGTGCCAGCAGCTTAGTCCCAGCGGGGGGGCTTGAGACCCAGTACTTC,CASSLVPAGGLETQYF
TRBD2,once,TRBV20-1,TRBJ2-5,TGCAGTGCTAGAGGCCTAGCGGGGGCCGGTAACCAAGAGACCCAGTACTTC,CSARGLAGAGNQETQYF
-,-,TRBV5-1,TRBJ1-5,TGCGCCAGCAGCTTGGGGACAGATCAGCCCCAGCATTTT,CASSLGTDQPQHF
-,once,TRBV29-1,TRBJ2-7,TGCAGCGTTGAAGGGGGGCAGATCTCTTCCTACGAGCAGTACTTC,CSVEGGQISSYEQYF
-,-,TRBV5-4,TRBJ2-5,TGTGCCAGCAGCAATGTAAAGACCCAGTACTTC,CASSNVKTQYF
-,-,TRBV4-2,TRBJ1-5,TGTGCCAGCAGCCAAAGTCCCCATAGCAATCAGCCCCAGCATTTT,CASSQSPHSNQPQHF
-,-,TRBV25-1,TRBJ1-2,TGTGCCAGCAGTGAATATTGGGGGACCTATGGCTACACCTTC,CASSEYWGTYGYTF
-,few,TRBV29-1,TRBJ1-1,TGCAGCGTTGAACCGACACGGAACGTTGAAGCTTTCTTT,CSVEPTRNVEAFF
TRBD2,few,TRBV10-3,TRBJ2-5,TGTGCCATCAGTGAGTCGGCTAGCGGGGTGAGCGAGACCCAGTACTTC,CAISESASGVSETQYF
TRBD1,-,TRBV10-3,TRBJ1-4,TGTGCCATCAGCCTCGGACAGGGCGCCAATGAAAAACTGTTTTTT,CAISLGQGANEKLFF
-,-,TRBV20-1,TRBJ2-7,TGCAGTGCTGATCTTGACGGTAGGGGGGTTGTCGAGCAGTACTTC,CSADLDGRGVVEQYF
-,few,TRBV29-1,TRBJ2-7,TGCAGCGTTGAAGGAGAGCACGAGCAGTACTTC,CSVEGEHEQYF
TRBD1,-,TRBV7-6,TRBJ2-5,TGTGCCAGCAGCTTTCCACCCGGGACAGGGTCCCAAGAGACCCAGTACTTC,CASSFPPGTGSQETQYF
TRBD2,once,TRBV5-1,TRBJ2-1,TGCGCCAGCAGCATCGCCGGGACTAGCCTCAACAATGAGCAGTTCTTC,CASSIAGTSLNNEQFF
-,-,TRBV5-1,TRBJ1-1,TGCGCCAGCAGTCCTGAGGGGAATCGGGACACTGAAGCTTTCTTT,CASSPEGNRDTEAFF
-,once,TRBV20-1,TRBJ1-4,TGCAGTTTCAGATCGAATGAAAAACTGTTTTTT,CSFRSNEKLFF
-,-,TRBV18,TRBJ1-1,TGTGCCAGCTCACCGACGTACGCAGCCGGCCCAGCTTTCTTT,CASSPTYAAGPAFF
-,few,TRBV28,TRBJ1-3,TGTGCCAGCAAAACCGGGACGGGTGTTGGAAACACCATATATTTT,CASKTGTGVGNTIYF
TRBD2,-,TRBV7-8,TRBJ2-1,TGTGCCAGCAGCACATTTCTAGCGGTTAGCTCCTACAATGAGCAGTTCTTC,CASSTFLAVSSYNEQFF
-,few,TRBV12-3/TRBV12-4,TRBJ2-3,TGTGCCAGCAGAAACACAGATACGCAGTATTTT,CASRNTDTQYF